This passage covers 19 T cell receptor beta chains from one sample sequenced in a study of blood T cells in healthy people across ages. A second PCR of 7 to 11 cycles used a sample-barcoded 5' primer and a J-beta primer mix. TCRdb fed the 5' RACE reads into MiXCR, producing one record per CDR3 protein. The sample lists approximately 1,100,000 distinct CDR3 sequences; 45% were seen once. What was sequenced was blood. These receptors originate from a woman aged 55-70 years in good health.

Comments on this clonotype: A much bigger clone sits one base away, suggesting this may be a read error. The V call is TRBV7-2, the J call TRBJ2-1; D not resolved. Germline CDR1 is SGHTA and CDR2 is FQGNSA. This CDR3 is built from 13 residues. V dropped 5 bases and J dropped 8 bases, with 13 bases sitting between them. The CDR3 is CASSDRPLHEQFF. In DNA, the CDR3 is TGTGCCAGCAGCGACCGACCCCTCCATGAGCAGTTCTTC.

The CDR3 loop is CSALSPGLGNEQFF. The DNA for the CDR3 is TGCAGTGCTCTTTCTCCGGGGTTAGGCAATGAGCAGTTCTTC. The V gene is TRBV20-1, the J gene TRBJ2-1; tentative D call: TRBD2 (5 bases). CDR1 and CDR2 from the germline V gene are DFQATT and SNEGSKA (reference sequence). V dropped 5 bases and J dropped 6 bases, with 17 bases sitting between them. This CDR3 is built from 14 residues.

The chain combines TRBV14 with TRBJ2-1, with TRBD2 matching over 12 bases. V gave up 4 bases and J gave up 8 bases; unmatched junction bases: 6. The CDR3 is made up of 15 amino acids. The germline CDR1 and CDR2 sequences are SGHDN and FVKESK. In nucleotides, the CDR3 is TGTGCCAGCAGCCCGACTAGCGGGAGTGGCGATGAGCAGTTCTTC. It codes for CASSPTSGSGDEQFF. Combining the CDR3 with reference TRBV14 and TRBJ2-1 gives the whole variable domain EAGVTQFPSHSVIEKGQTVTLRCDPISGHDNLYWYRRVMGKEIKFLLHFVKESKQDESGMPNNRFLAERTGGTYSTLKVQPAELEDSGVYFCASSPTSGSGDEQFFGPGTRLTVL.

The sample holds a few counts of this clonotype. This chain links TRBV6-6 with TRBJ1-1; 8 positions agree with TRBD1. The CDR3 loop spans 14 amino acids. Germline assignment: CDR1 MNHNY and CDR2 SVGAGI (reference sequence). J gave up 4 bases and V 4 bases, and 5 bases lay outside the gene matches. CDR3 loop: CASSFSGGGTEAFF. CDR3 nucleotide sequence: TGTGCCAGCAGTTTTTCAGGGGGCGGCACTGAAGCTTTCTTT.

This clonotype occurred a few times. The rearrangement links TRBV7-9 to TRBJ1-2; 8 positions match TRBD1. The CDR3 covers 16 residues. The junction had 12 bases not matched to a gene; V was cut back by 7 bases and J by 2 bases. CDR1 is SEHNR and CDR2 is FQNEAQ in the germline V gene (reference sequence). The CDR3 protein is CASTSMTGERNYGYTF. As DNA, the CDR3 is TGTGCCAGCACCTCGATGACAGGGGAAAGAAACTATGGCTACACCTTC. The full variable domain, in which reference TRBV7-9 and TRBJ1-2 provide the parts outside the CDR3, is DTGVSQNPRHKITKRGQNVTFRCDPISEHNRLYWYRQTLGQGPEFLTYFQNEAQLEKSRLLSDRFSAERPKGSFSTLEIQRTEQGDSAMYLCASTSMTGERNYGYTFGSGTRLTVV.

Note on this clonotype: Possible read error: a much larger clone is one base away. J is TRBJ2-5 and V is TRBV12-3 or TRBV12-4; TRBD1 matches 10 bases. CDR3 size: 15 residues. In nucleotides, the CDR3 is TGTACCAGCAGCACGACAGGGGGCGGTGTAGAGACCCAGTACTTC. Translation: CTSSTTGGGVETQYF.

V is TRBV4-2 and J is TRBJ1-5, with D unresolved. Germline values: CDR1 LGHNA, CDR2 YNFKEQ. CDR3 length equals 14 residues. V lost 0 bases, J lost 4 bases, and 7 bases lay in between. The CDR3 nucleotides read TGTGCCAGCAGCCAAGATAGGCAGAATCAGCCCCAGCATTTT. Its protein is CASSQDRQNQPQHF.

This clonotype has more than one count but fewer than ten. The gene calls are TRBV27 and TRBJ2-7; D remains ambiguous. The CDR3 has 14 amino acids. V lost 6 bases to trimming and J lost 1 base, with 13 bases between them. Looked up from germline, CDR1 is MNHEY and CDR2 is SMNVEV (reference sequence). Here the CDR3 reads CASSLNRWSYEQYF. In DNA, the CDR3 is TGTGCCAGCAGCCTCAATAGGTGGTCCTACGAGCAGTACTTC.

This clonotype was recorded only once. The rearrangement links TRBV20-1 to TRBJ2-1, with TRBD1 as a possible D gene (6 bases). The assigned J gene may be wrong: the sequence end matches TRBJ2-7 better. This CDR3 region has 13 residues. CDR1 is DFQATT and CDR2 is SNEGSKA in the germline V gene (reference sequence). CDR3 amino acids: CSATHLTGNEQYF. CDR3 DNA sequence: TGCAGTGCTACACATCTGACAGGCAATGAGCAGTACTTC.

This clonotype showed up just a few times. In nucleotides, the CDR3 is TGTGCCAGCAGCGACTTCCCGGACAGGGGGCTTGGAGCTTTCTTT. Translation: CASSDFPDRGLGAFF. The V call is TRBV5-5, the J call TRBJ1-1; 11 bases agree with TRBD1. This CDR3 region has 15 residues. CDR1 is SGHKS and CDR2 is YYEKEE in the germline V gene (reference sequence). Trimming removed 4 bases from V and 10 bases from J; junction bases left unmatched: 12.

The chain carries TRBV10-3 and TRBJ1-1; 7 bases fit TRBD1. The ends lost 0 bases at V and 1 base at J; junction bases unmatched: 5. The germline gives CDR1 ENHRY, CDR2 SYGVKD. The CDR3 spans 16 residues. The CDR3 DNA sequence: TGTGCCATCAGTGAGTCCCCGAGGGGGCCGAACACTGAAGCTTTCTTT. This gives the protein CAISESPRGPNTEAFF.

This clonotype was seen a single time. The V call is TRBV20-1, the J call TRBJ2-4; TRBD2 matches at 8 bases. Germline V gene sequence: CDR1 DFQATT, CDR2 SNEGSKA (reference sequence). The CDR3 loop spans 15 amino acids. Trimming cost V 0 bases and J 13 bases; bases outside gene matches: 14. The CDR3: CSARDMSGSAREQYF. DNA for the CDR3: TGCAGTGCTAGAGATATGAGCGGGAGCGCGAGGGAGCAGTACTTC.

The chain has TRBV6-2 or TRBV6-3 and TRBJ1-4; no clear D. Germline V gene sequence: CDR1 MNHEY, CDR2 SVGEGT. CDR3 length equals 15 residues. V dropped 6 bases and J dropped 8 bases, with 19 bases sitting between them. CDR3 sequence (DNA): TGTGCCAGCAGCCCCCGGGCCTACCCGGGGGAAAAACTGTTTTTT. This encodes CASSPRAYPGEKLFF.

A few counts support this clonotype. V is TRBV7-8 and J is TRBJ2-5; D is perhaps TRBD1 (6 bases). Germline lookup yields CDR1 SGHVS and CDR2 FQNEAQ. The CDR3 consists of 15 residues. Trimming took 3 bases from V and 2 from J, leaving 13 bases between them. The CDR3 protein is CASSLLNRVQETQYF. For the CDR3, the DNA is TGTGCCAGCAGCTTGTTAAACAGGGTACAAGAGACCCAGTACTTC.

This clonotype was seen a handful of times. The junction and the germline gene differ at one end; a read error may be behind it. The chain couples TRBV27 to TRBJ2-5, with D possibly matching TRBD1 (6 bases). CDR1 MNHEY and CDR2 SMNVEV come from the germline V gene (reference sequence). The length of the CDR3 is 15 residues. The CDR3 DNA sequence: TGTGCCAGCAGTTTACTAGGGACAAACCAGGAGACCCAGTACTTC. Translating gives CASSLLGTNQETQYF.

CDR3 in amino acids: CASYSRVGVETQYF. CDR3 coding DNA: TGTGCCAGCTATAGCAGAGTCGGCGTAGAGACCCAGTACTTC. The V gene is TRBV2, the J gene TRBJ2-5; D remains ambiguous. Trimming shortened V by 8 bases and J by 4 bases, and 17 bases separated the two germline ends. In germline, CDR1 is SNHLY, CDR2 FYNNEI. This CDR3 contains 14 residues. Full variable domain (remainder filled in from reference TRBV2 and TRBJ2-5): EPEVTQTPSHQVTQMGQEVILRCVPISNHLYFYWYRQILGQKVEFLVSFYNNEISEKSEIFDDQFSVERPDGSNFTLKIRSTKLEDSAMYFCASYSRVGVETQYFGPGTRLLVL.

The chain combines TRBV25-1 with TRBJ2-7; weak D call: TRBD1 (5 bases). Germline values: CDR1 MGHDK, CDR2 SYGVNS. The germline V and J ends were trimmed by 1 base and 2 bases, with 9 bases remaining between them. This CDR3 has 14 amino acids. The CDR3 loop is CASSEWGGTYEQYF. The CDR3 bases are TGTGCCAGCAGTGAATGGGGCGGTACCTACGAGCAGTACTTC.

V is TRBV2 and J is TRBJ2-4, with D tentatively TRBD2 (6 bases). The DNA end lines up better with TRBJ2-7; the J call may be wrong. The CDR3 extends over 12 amino acids. CDR1 and CDR2 from the germline V gene are SNHLY and FYNNEI. The CDR3 region is CASREGNNEQYF. As DNA, the CDR3 is TGTGCCAGCAGGGAGGGGAACAACGAGCAGTACTTC.

V usage is TRBV20-1 and J usage is TRBJ2-3, with no clear D. V dropped 3 bases and J dropped 0 bases, with 16 bases sitting between them. CDR1 is DFQATT and CDR2 is SNEGSKA in the germline V gene (reference sequence). This CDR3 has 16 amino acids. CDR3 sequence: CSARSLGLTSTDTQYF. DNA of the CDR3: TGCAGTGCTAGGTCGTTAGGGCTTACTAGCACAGATACGCAGTATTTT.